What follows are 18 T cell receptor beta chains derived from one specimen sequenced in a study of blood T cell repertoires in COVID-19. Sequenced by immunoSEQ multiplex PCR; TCRdb stores in-frame clones only, minus some. The table has around 66,000 clones, over 75% seen once. Input material: peripheral blood. The receptors come from a human donor in a cohort sampled during active COVID-19.

The rearrangement joins TRBV6-2 or TRBV6-3 to TRBJ2-7; possibly TRBD2 for D (5 bases). The V end was cut by 6 bases, the J end by 6 bases, with 21 bases between. The CDR3 runs to 15 residues. CDR1 and CDR2 (germline): MNHEY, SVGEGT. CDR3 DNA: TGTGCCAGCAGCCCAATCGCCAGACCGAGGGTCGAGCAGTACTTC. Translating gives CASSPIARPRVEQYF.

CDR3 DNA sequence: TGTGCCAGCAGTTCGACCCCGGGAGAAGCCTACGAGCAGTACTTC. Amino acids: CASSSTPGEAYEQYF. This sequence joins TRBV27 and TRBJ2-7; tentatively, D is TRBD2 (6 bases). V lost 4 bases to trimming and J lost 2 bases, with 15 bases between them. In germline, CDR1 is MNHEY, CDR2 SMNVEV (reference sequence). The length of the CDR3 is 15 residues.

The chain is built from TRBV6-5 and TRBJ2-6, with a tentative D call TRBD1 (5 bases). The CDR3 consists of 16 residues. The germline CDR1 and CDR2 sequences are MNHEY and SVGAGI. V was cut by 0 bases and J by 4 bases, with 10 bases left in between. The DNA of the CDR3 is TGTGCCAGCAGTTACTCCCAGGGTGCCGGGGCCAACGTCCTGACTTTC. This encodes CASSYSQGAGANVLTF.

The chain links TRBV18 to TRBJ2-7, with TRBD2 matching 8 bases. Trimming removed 3 bases from V and 4 bases from J; junction bases left unmatched: 11. The CDR3 spans 16 residues. From germline, CDR1 is KGHSH and CDR2 LQKENI. The CDR3 DNA reads as TGTGCCAGCTCACCCGCAGGAGCGGGAGCTGATTACGAGCAGTACTTC. It translates to CASSPAGAGADYEQYF.

The gene calls are TRBV29-1 and TRBJ1-1; D unclear. Germline V lookup: CDR1 SQVTM, CDR2 ANQGSEA. V was shortened by 3 bases and J by 5 bases, with 16 bases between the two germline ends. CDR3 length equals 14 residues. This chain's CDR3 is CSVDVGIRGTEAFF. DNA for the CDR3: TGCAGCGTTGATGTGGGGATACGGGGTACTGAAGCTTTCTTT. The full variable domain, completed using reference TRBV29-1 and TRBJ1-1, is SAVISQKPSRDICQRGTSLTIQCQVDSQVTMMFWYRQQPGQSLTLIATANQGSEATYESGFVIDKFPISRPNLTFSTLTVSNMSPEDSSIYLCSVDVGIRGTEAFFGQGTRLTVV.

This chain connects TRBV4-3 to TRBJ1-4; the D gene is possibly TRBD1 (5 bases). CDR3 length: 13 residues. V lost 4 bases and J 7 bases, leaving 10 bases between the germline ends. Germline V gene lookup returns CDR1 LGHNA and CDR2 YSLEER. The CDR3 bases are TGCGCCAGCAGCCTCCTAAGGGGTGAAAAACTGTTTTTT. It is translated as CASSLLRGEKLFF.

This clone was observed a single time. The V gene is TRBV21-1, the J gene TRBJ2-7; the D call of TRBD1 is as the table states it, not checked on the DNA. TRBV21-1 is noted as a pseudogene. The CDR3 is made up of 15 amino acids. CDR3 in amino acids: CASSKAPCQGYEQYF. CDR3 in DNA: TGTGCCAGCAGCAAAGCCCCGTGTCAGGGTTACGAGCAGTACTTC.

The V and J genes are TRBV4-3 and TRBJ2-2, with D possibly being TRBD2 (6 bases). V shed 0 bases and J shed 1 base, with 12 bases lying between them. The CDR3 contains 17 residues. Germline CDR1 and CDR2: LGHNA and YSLEER. CDR3 nucleotide sequence: TGCGCCAGCAGCCAAGATGGTAGTAGCGGGAACACCGGGGAGCTGTTTTTT. It translates to CASSQDGSSGNTGELFF.

The chain uses TRBV9 and TRBJ2-1; D may be TRBD2 (5 bases). Germline V gene sequence: CDR1 SGDLS, CDR2 YYNGEE. CDR3 length: 15 residues. Trimming removed 0 bases at V and 7 bases at J, with 14 bases between. The chain's CDR3 is CASSVAASLGNEQFF. The CDR3 coding sequence is TGTGCCAGCAGCGTAGCGGCTAGCCTAGGGAATGAGCAGTTCTTC. The whole variable domain, filled in from reference TRBV9 and TRBJ2-1, reads DSGVTQTPKHLITATGQRVTLRCSPRSGDLSVYWYQQSLDQGLQFLIQYYNGEERAKGNILERFSAQQFPDLHSELNLSSLELGDSALYFCASSVAASLGNEQFFGPGTRLTVL.

The V call is TRBV19, the J call TRBJ1-2; D remains unclear. From germline, CDR1 is LNHDA and CDR2 SQIVND (reference sequence). Trimming removed 3 bases at V and 4 bases at J, with 6 bases between. The CDR3 runs to 12 residues. In nucleotides, the CDR3 is TGTGCCAGTAGTATGTCCGGCTATGGCTACACCTTC. Residues: CASSMSGYGYTF.

This clone was detected once. This chain links TRBV7-8 with TRBJ1-1; 8 nucleotides align to TRBD1. V trimming: 5 bases; J trimming: 7 bases; junction bases outside the gene matches: 6. CDR3 length: 13 amino acids. Looked up from germline, CDR1 is SGHVS and CDR2 is FQNEAQ. The CDR3 nucleotides read TGTGCCAGCAGCGTCCAGGGGGCCGGTGAAGCTTTCTTT. Translated, it gives CASSVQGAGEAFF.

This chain joins TRBV27 and TRBJ1-1; 8 bases match TRBD1. Trimming removed 5 bases from V and 6 bases from J; junction bases left unmatched: 5. The CDR3 has 13 residues. The germline V gene encodes CDR1 MNHEY and CDR2 SMNVEV (reference sequence). CDR3: CASSRTGSAEAFF. The DNA for the CDR3 is TGTGCCAGCAGTCGGACAGGGTCGGCTGAAGCTTTCTTT.

This clone showed up just a few times. V usage is TRBV7-9 and J usage is TRBJ2-1; 7 bases are shared with TRBD2. Germline-derived CDR1 and CDR2 are SEHNR and FQNEAQ (reference sequence). Losses at the gene ends were 6 bases for V and 4 bases for J; bases not matched to a gene: 9. CDR3 length: 15 amino acids. CDR3 region: CASRYGTTFYNEQFF. CDR3 DNA: TGTGCCAGCAGGTACGGGACTACCTTTTACAATGAGCAGTTCTTC.

The chain has TRBV28 and TRBJ2-7, with TRBD2 identical over 8 bases. Per the germline V gene, CDR1 is MDHEN and CDR2 is SYDVKM. The CDR3 spans 13 residues. The ends lost 3 bases at V and 7 bases at J; junction bases unmatched: 5. In DNA, the CDR3 is TGTGCCAGCAGTTTCGGGGGGGGCAGGGAGCAGTACTTC. It yields the protein CASSFGGGREQYF.

The chain joins TRBV5-1 to TRBJ2-7; the match to TRBD1 covers 9 bases. Germline V gene data show CDR1 as SGHRS and CDR2 as YFSETQ. The CDR3 length is 14 residues. V shed 4 bases, J shed 3 bases, and the junction held 5 bases outside the gene matches. The DNA for the CDR3 is TGCGCCAGCAGCCCGGGACAGGGAGTCTACGAGCAGTACTTC. Protein: CASSPGQGVYEQYF.

The CDR3, as DNA: TGTGCCAGCAGTTATGGGACTAGCGGGCTAACCGGGGAGCTGTTTTTT. Translating it yields CASSYGTSGLTGELFF. This chain links TRBV6-2 or TRBV6-3 with TRBJ2-2; 12 bases are a match to TRBD2. Germline V lookup: CDR1 MNHEY, CDR2 SVGEGT. V was clipped by 3 bases and J by 5 bases; unmatched bases: 4. This CDR3 contains 16 residues.

The chain couples TRBV2 to TRBJ1-5, with 11 bases aligning to TRBD1. The CDR3 length is 14 residues. With 6 bases clipped from V and 7 bases from J, the junction kept 5 bases outside the gene matches. In germline, CDR1 is SNHLY, CDR2 FYNNEI. CDR3 sequence: CASRTGTGGQPQHF. CDR3 nucleotides: TGTGCCAGCAGAACCGGGACAGGGGGACAGCCCCAGCATTTT.

The CDR3, as DNA: TGCGCCAGCAGCCGGACAGGGGGAACAGATACGCAGTATTTT. Encoded protein: CASSRTGGTDTQYF. This chain joins TRBV5-1 and TRBJ2-3; 10 positions match TRBD1. V lost 4 bases, J lost 3 bases, and 2 bases stayed unmatched. The CDR3 totals 14 residues. CDR1 and CDR2 from the germline V gene are SGHRS and YFSETQ.